This TCR beta chain was sequenced during a study of cytomegalovirus exposure and HLA in healthy donors. Whole-study findings and limits: CMV serostatus alone was available as immune exposure information.

This clone was observed once. What it recognizes is unknown. V lost 10 bases, J lost 5 bases, and 10 bases stayed unmatched. The CDR3 is made up of 14 amino acids. Germline V gives CDR1 LNHDA, CDR2 SQIVND (reference sequence). The PCR was carried out with 60 Vbeta primers and 13 Jbeta primers. Generated by immunoSEQ multiplex PCR, the TCRdb table keeps only in-frame clones and is missing some. The table includes about 140,000 clones, 78% detected once. The source is a young woman in good health and CMV-seropositive. The chain links TRBV19 to TRBJ1-1; 10 nucleotides line up with TRBD1. The sequenced material came from PBMCs. The CDR3 sequence is CATLKTGGVTEAFF. CDR3 DNA: TGTGCCACTCTCAAGACAGGGGGCGTGACTGAAGCTTTCTTT.